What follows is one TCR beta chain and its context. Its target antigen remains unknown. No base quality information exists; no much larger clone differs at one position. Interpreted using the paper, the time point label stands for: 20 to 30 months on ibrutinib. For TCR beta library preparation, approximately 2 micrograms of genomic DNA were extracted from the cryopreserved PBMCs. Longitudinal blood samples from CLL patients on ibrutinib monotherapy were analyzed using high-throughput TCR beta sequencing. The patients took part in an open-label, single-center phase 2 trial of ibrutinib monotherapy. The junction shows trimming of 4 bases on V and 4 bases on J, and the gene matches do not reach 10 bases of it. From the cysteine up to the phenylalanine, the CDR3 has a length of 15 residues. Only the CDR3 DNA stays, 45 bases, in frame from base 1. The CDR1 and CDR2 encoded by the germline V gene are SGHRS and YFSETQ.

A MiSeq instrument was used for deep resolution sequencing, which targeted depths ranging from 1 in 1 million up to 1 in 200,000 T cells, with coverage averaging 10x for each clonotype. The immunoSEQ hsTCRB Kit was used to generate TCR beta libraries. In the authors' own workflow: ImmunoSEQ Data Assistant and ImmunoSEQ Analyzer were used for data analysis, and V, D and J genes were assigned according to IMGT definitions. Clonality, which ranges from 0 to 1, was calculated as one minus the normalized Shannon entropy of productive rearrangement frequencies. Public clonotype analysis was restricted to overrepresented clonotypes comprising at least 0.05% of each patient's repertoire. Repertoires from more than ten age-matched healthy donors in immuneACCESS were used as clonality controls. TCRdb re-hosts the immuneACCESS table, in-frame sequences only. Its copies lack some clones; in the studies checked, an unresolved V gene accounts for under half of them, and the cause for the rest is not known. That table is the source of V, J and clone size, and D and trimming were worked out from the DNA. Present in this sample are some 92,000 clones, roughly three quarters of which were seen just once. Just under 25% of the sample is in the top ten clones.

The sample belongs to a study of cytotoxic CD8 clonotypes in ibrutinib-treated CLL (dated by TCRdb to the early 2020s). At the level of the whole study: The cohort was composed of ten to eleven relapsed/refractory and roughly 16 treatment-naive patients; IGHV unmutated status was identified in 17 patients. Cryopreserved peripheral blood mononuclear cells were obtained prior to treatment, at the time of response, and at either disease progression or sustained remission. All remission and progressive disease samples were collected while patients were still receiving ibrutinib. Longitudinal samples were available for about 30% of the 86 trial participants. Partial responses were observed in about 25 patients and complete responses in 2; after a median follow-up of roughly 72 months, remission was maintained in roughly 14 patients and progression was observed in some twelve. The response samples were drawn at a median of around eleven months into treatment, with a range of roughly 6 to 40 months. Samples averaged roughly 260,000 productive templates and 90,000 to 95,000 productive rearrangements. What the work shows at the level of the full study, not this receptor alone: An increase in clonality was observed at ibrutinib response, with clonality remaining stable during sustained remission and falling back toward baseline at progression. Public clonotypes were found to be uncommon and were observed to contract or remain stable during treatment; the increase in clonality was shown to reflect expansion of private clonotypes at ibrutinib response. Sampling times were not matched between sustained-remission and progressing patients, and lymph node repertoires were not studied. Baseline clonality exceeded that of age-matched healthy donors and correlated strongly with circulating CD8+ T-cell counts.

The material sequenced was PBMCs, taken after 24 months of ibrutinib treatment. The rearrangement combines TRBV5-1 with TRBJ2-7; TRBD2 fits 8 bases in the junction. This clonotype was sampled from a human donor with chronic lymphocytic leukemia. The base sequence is TGCGCCAGCAGCCCGTTCGAGGCGGGAGGTTACGAGCAGTACTTC. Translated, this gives CASSPFEAGGYEQYF.